What follows is one TCR beta chain and its context. The data belong to a study of shared clonotypes between healthy human individuals. Terminally differentiated effector memory CD45RA+ cells were excluded by CCR7 positive selection of CD45RO-negative cells. The germline V and J ends were trimmed by 1 base and 4 bases, with 5 bases remaining between them. Germline-derived CDR1 and CDR2 are SGHAT and FQDESV (reference sequence). The CDR3 sequence is 13 residues long. The authors loaded roughly 200 ng DNA, approximately 30,000 T cell genomes, into sorted-subset replicate PCRs. Here immunoSEQ multiplex PCR was the method, and the copy in TCRdb shows in-frame clones only, minus some. The sample consists of over 2,000,000 clones, 93% of them appearing once.

The origin of this receptor is a man aged 18 to 29 in good health. Some clones in this sample may be carry-over from other donors' samples. The sequenced sample consisted of naive CD8+ T cells from PBMCs. The chain employs TRBV11-1 and TRBJ1-5; D gene ambiguous. As DNA, the CDR3 is TGTGCCAGCAGCTTAGGGGTAAATCAGCCCCAGCATTTT. Encoded protein: CASSLGVNQPQHF.